Listed here are 24 T cell receptor beta chains from one sample, sequenced in a study of blood T cell repertoires in COVID-19. Assay: immunoSEQ multiplex PCR; the TCRdb copy retains only in-frame clones and omits some. The sample comprises 150,000 to 200,000 clones, around four fifths of which are singletons, and roughly 7.5% rests with the top ten. Material: peripheral blood. The receptors stem from a woman in her sixties or seventies with COVID-19, enrolled during active disease.

The chain links TRBV2 to TRBJ2-3; a weak D match, TRBD2 (5 bases). Trimming left V 8 bases short and J 14 bases short, with 20 bases between. Per the germline V gene, CDR1 is SNHLY and CDR2 is FYNNEI. The CDR3 has 12 amino acids. In DNA form, the CDR3 reads TGTGCCAGCCGGAGGCAATCAGGCCCCGGGTATTTT. It translates to CASRRQSGPGYF.

This chain uses TRBV5-6 with TRBJ2-1, with D perhaps matching TRBD2 (6 bases). CDR1 is SGHDT and CDR2 is YYEEEE in the germline V gene. The V end was cut by 2 bases, the J end by 6 bases, with 18 bases between. The CDR3 sequence is 16 residues long. CDR3 bases: TGTGCCAGCAGCTTTCCACCGGGCCTGGGGGGCAATGAGCAGTTCTTC. It codes for CASSFPPGLGGNEQFF.

This chain uses TRBV5-1 with TRBJ2-1; 8 bases are shared with TRBD2. V lost 5 bases and J lost 2; bases outside the gene matches: 3. The CDR3 runs to 14 residues. In germline, CDR1 is SGHRS, CDR2 YFSETQ. For the CDR3, the DNA is TGCGCCAGCAGAGGTAGCGGGACCTACAATGAGCAGTTCTTC. Protein: CASRGSGTYNEQFF.

V usage is TRBV30 and J usage is TRBJ2-7; TRBD1 aligns across 8 bases. In germline, CDR1 is GTSNPN, CDR2 SVGIG (reference sequence). The CDR3 has 16 residues. Germline trimming cut 2 bases from V and 12 bases from J; bases unmatched to any gene: 21. CDR3 sequence: CAWSPDGWTGSTGAYF. The DNA for the CDR3 is TGTGCCTGGAGTCCGGATGGTTGGACAGGGAGCACCGGGGCGTACTTC.

The V and J genes are TRBV27 and TRBJ2-1, with 8 bases lining up with TRBD1. CDR1 MNHEY and CDR2 SMNVEV come from the germline V gene (reference sequence). V trimming: 4 bases; J trimming: 2 bases; junction bases outside the gene matches: 10. CDR3 size: 17 residues. CDR3 sequence: CASSSITGTGTYNEQFF. The CDR3 DNA is TGTGCCAGCAGTTCTATAACCGGGACAGGTACCTACAATGAGCAGTTCTTC.

Only one count was recorded for this clone. V gene TRBV7-7 combines with J gene TRBJ2-1; 12 nucleotides match TRBD2. The CDR3 is 17 residues long. The V gene's germline CDR1 is SSHAT and CDR2 FNYEAQ (reference sequence). V was clipped by 5 bases and J by 4 bases; unmatched bases: 9. CDR3 nucleotide sequence: TGTGCCAGCAGCCCCCGACTAGCGGGAGTGGGGTACAATGAGCAGTTCTTC. Protein sequence: CASSPRLAGVGYNEQFF.

The chain recombines TRBV29-1 with TRBJ2-2; 9 bases are a match to TRBD1. V trimming: 7 bases; J trimming: 1 base; junction bases outside the gene matches: 4. The CDR3 length is 14 residues. Germline assignment: CDR1 SQVTM and CDR2 ANQGSEA. CDR3 sequence reads: CSARTGENTGELFF. DNA for the CDR3: TGCAGCGCCCGGACAGGGGAGAACACCGGGGAGCTGTTTTTT.

This sequence joins TRBV11-2 and TRBJ2-1; D might be TRBD2 (5 bases). The CDR3 totals 16 residues. Germline CDR1 and CDR2: SGHAT and FQNNGV. The V end was cut by 6 bases, the J end by 8 bases, with 23 bases between. The CDR3 here is CASRDWRRRVHDEQFF. Written as DNA, the CDR3 is TGTGCCAGCAGGGATTGGCGGAGGCGGGTGCACGATGAGCAGTTCTTC.

The chain links TRBV7-3 to TRBJ1-2; TRBD1 matches at 9 bases. The CDR3 consists of 13 residues. Germline CDR1 and CDR2: SGHTA and FQGTGA. Losses at the gene ends were 5 bases for V and 7 bases for J; bases not matched to a gene: 5. CDR3 protein: CASSGETGGGYTF. For the CDR3, the DNA is TGTGCCAGCAGCGGCGAGACAGGGGGTGGCTACACCTTC.

The gene calls are TRBV30 and TRBJ1-2; D perhaps matches TRBD1 (6 bases). V lost 2 bases and J 2 bases, leaving 9 bases between the germline ends. The CDR3 contains 13 residues. Per the germline V gene, CDR1 is GTSNPN and CDR2 is SVGIG (reference sequence). CDR3 amino acids: CAWSRTANYGYTF. The CDR3 DNA reads as TGTGCCTGGAGTAGGACAGCAAACTATGGCTACACCTTC.

The chain links TRBV5-5 to TRBJ2-2, with 10 positions matching TRBD1. The CDR3 totals 14 residues. Germline V CDR1 and CDR2: SGHKS, YYEKEE (reference sequence). V dropped 4 bases and J dropped 6; count of bases not matched to a gene: 3. Written as DNA, the CDR3 is TGTGCCAGCAGCACCGGACAGGGGGCCGGGGAGCTGTTTTTT. It yields the protein CASSTGQGAGELFF.

The rearrangement links TRBV14 to TRBJ2-1, with D possibly matching TRBD2 (6 bases). Germline CDR1 and CDR2: SGHDN and FVKESK. Trimming left V 4 bases short and J 5 bases short, with 24 bases between. The CDR3 consists of 18 residues. CDR3 sequence reads: CASSPLGRPRLEHNEQFF. In DNA form, the CDR3 reads TGTGCCAGCAGCCCCTTAGGACGTCCCCGACTAGAACACAATGAGCAGTTCTTC.

This clone was observed a single time. The J gene is TRBJ1-1, the V gene TRBV28; tentative D call: TRBD1 (6 bases). Per the germline V gene, CDR1 is MDHEN and CDR2 is SYDVKM. The CDR3 extends over 14 amino acids. V was cut by 3 bases and J by 4 bases, with 12 bases left in between. The CDR3 reads CASSLGASGTEAFF. In DNA form, the CDR3 reads TGTGCCAGCAGTTTGGGGGCCTCGGGCACTGAAGCTTTCTTT.

V gene TRBV27 combines with J gene TRBJ1-1; the D gene is possibly TRBD1 (6 bases). Germline CDR1 is MNHEY and CDR2 is SMNVEV (reference sequence). Trimming took off 6 bases at V and 10 bases at J, with 33 bases between the two ends. This CDR3 comprises 18 residues. CDR3 residues: CASSRGGGQLLLPGGAFF. CDR3 coding DNA: TGTGCCAGCAGCCGAGGAGGGGGGCAGCTCCTACTCCCGGGGGGAGCTTTCTTT.

The chain recombines TRBV25-1 with TRBJ2-5, with 8 positions matching TRBD2. The germline V gene has CDR1 MGHDK and CDR2 SYGVNS. With 5 bases clipped from V and 5 bases from J, the junction kept 10 bases outside the gene matches. The length of the CDR3 is 15 residues. The chain's CDR3 is CASSSGLVAGETQYF. The CDR3 DNA is TGTGCCAGCAGTTCGGGACTAGTTGCGGGGGAGACCCAGTACTTC.

The rearrangement uses TRBV7-9 and TRBJ2-3; no reliable D call. This CDR3 contains 14 residues. The germline V gene encodes CDR1 SEHNR and CDR2 FQNEAQ (reference sequence). The V and J ends lost 3 bases and 0 bases respectively, with 7 bases between them. This CDR3 reads CASSLRLSTDTQYF. CDR3 bases: TGTGCCAGCAGCTTGAGGCTCAGCACAGATACGCAGTATTTT.

This rearrangement joins TRBV7-2 to TRBJ2-5; D is perhaps TRBD2 (7 bases). The CDR3 covers 16 residues. Germline loops: CDR1 SGHTA, CDR2 FQGNSA. V lost 2 bases and J 5 bases, leaving 18 bases between the germline ends. The CDR3 reads CASSLSSRGGQETQYF. CDR3 nucleotides: TGTGCCAGCAGCTTATCGTCAAGGGGGGGGCAGGAGACCCAGTACTTC.

This sequence joins TRBV28 and TRBJ1-6, with D possibly being TRBD1 (5 bases). The CDR3 is 13 amino acids. CDR1 is MDHEN, CDR2 SYDVKM, per germline. The V and J ends lost 4 bases and 8 bases respectively, with 9 bases between them. The CDR3 DNA reads TGTGCCAGCAGTTCGGGGGGGGATTCACCCCTCCACTTT. Encoded protein: CASSSGGDSPLHF.

The CDR3 DNA reads TGTGCCAGCAGCACCAGACAGGGCGGTGGCTACACCTTC. Protein: CASSTRQGGGYTF. The V gene is TRBV7-2, the J gene TRBJ1-2; 7 bases are shared with TRBD1. After removal of 5 bases from V and 7 bases from J, the junction contained 7 bases not matched to a gene. Germline lookup yields CDR1 SGHTA and CDR2 FQGNSA. CDR3 length: 13 amino acids.

The chain employs TRBV12-3 or TRBV12-4 and TRBJ2-7; 8 nucleotides match TRBD2. CDR3 length: 13 amino acids. V was clipped by 7 bases and J by 2 bases; unmatched bases: 4. This CDR3 reads CASIAGPPYEQYF. The CDR3 region has the DNA TGTGCCAGCATAGCGGGACCCCCCTACGAGCAGTACTTC.

V and J are TRBV2 and TRBJ2-5; D may be TRBD1 (5 bases). The CDR3 has 14 residues. The V gene's germline CDR1 is SNHLY and CDR2 FYNNEI. Trimming shortened V by 6 bases and J by 0 bases, and 11 bases separated the two germline ends. As DNA, the CDR3 is TGTGCCAGCAGAGCCAGGGTTAACCAAGAGACCCAGTACTTC. Protein: CASRARVNQETQYF. The variable domain in full, completed from reference TRBV2 and TRBJ2-5, reads EPEVTQTPSHQVTQMGQEVILRCVPISNHLYFYWYRQILGQKVEFLVSFYNNEISEKSEIFDDQFSVERPDGSNFTLKIRSTKLEDSAMYFCASRARVNQETQYFGPGTRLLVL.

The gene calls are TRBV5-1 and TRBJ1-6, with 11 bases fitting TRBD1. The J segment lost 10 bases and the V segment lost 5 bases, leaving 20 bases of the junction unmatched. CDR1 and CDR2 from the germline V gene are SGHRS and YFSETQ. The CDR3 consists of 19 residues. CDR3 DNA sequence: TGCGCCAGCAGTCCCATCGCCATCGGACAGGGGGCAATAGGATCACCCCTCCACTTT. This gives the protein CASSPIAIGQGAIGSPLHF.

This chain joins TRBV2 and TRBJ1-1; no clear D gene. V was pared by 2 bases and J by 11 bases, with 12 bases between. CDR1 and CDR2 from the germline V gene are SNHLY and FYNNEI. The CDR3 is 12 residues long. Written as DNA, the CDR3 is TGTGCCAGCAGTGAATCGCCTGAGAGGGCTTTCTTT. This translates into CASSESPERAFF.

This clone was picked up one time. The chain combines TRBV9 with TRBJ1-3; 8 bases line up with TRBD1. Germline assignment: CDR1 SGDLS and CDR2 YYNGEE. The V segment lost 4 bases and the J segment 2 bases; nucleotides outside the gene matches: 5. The CDR3 length is 15 residues. CDR3 sequence (DNA): TGTGCCAGCAGCTCAGGGGGCACTGCTGGAAACACCATATATTTT. This sequence encodes CASSSGGTAGNTIYF.